The 17 T cell receptor beta chains below were found in one sample sequenced in a study of CXCR3-negative and CXCR3-positive naive CD8 T cells. Researchers prepared the TRB cDNA libraries using 5' RACE with UMI labels. TCRdb re-called the 5' RACE reads; one entry per CDR3 protein, DNA not given. The sample table sets out 130,000 to 150,000 distinct CDR3 sequences. Study-wide results and limits: Greater hydrophobicity was found in TRB CDR3s of CXCR3-positive naive cells than of CXCR3-negative naive cells.

The antigens for these receptors are not known. Sequenced material: naive CXCR3+ CD8+ T cells from blood. As to subset: CD45RO-CCR7+CD27+CD95- naive CD8+ T cells expressing CXCR3 (TNR3+). The receptors were gathered from a human donor in good health. Some clones in this sample may be carry-over from other donors' samples.

This chain connects TRBV29-1 to TRBJ2-1. This CDR3 region has 12 residues. Germline lookup yields CDR1 SQVTM and CDR2 ANQGSEA. The CDR3 sequence is CSVRLFDNEQFF.

The chain couples TRBV6-5 to TRBJ1-1. This CDR3 has 14 residues. CDR1 is MNHEY, CDR2 SVGAGI, per germline. The CDR3 is CASSYSGLSTEAFF.

The chain carries TRBV21-1 and TRBJ2-4; the TRBD2 assignment by TCRdb is unverifiable without DNA. TRBV21-1 is marked as a pseudogene. The CDR3 contains 18 residues. The CDR3 protein is CASRPPRGLPFGKNIQYF.

The chain joins TRBV7-9 to TRBJ1-5. CDR3 length equals 14 residues. Germline V gene sequence: CDR1 SEHNR, CDR2 FQNEAQ (reference sequence). Here the CDR3 reads CASSKTAPDQPQHF.

The rearrangement joins TRBV28 to TRBJ2-1; as DNA is missing, the TRBD2 call by TCRdb cannot be tested. Germline V gene lookup returns CDR1 MDHEN and CDR2 SYDVKM. The CDR3 loop spans 16 amino acids. This chain's CDR3 is CASSPITSGPYNEQFF.

CDR3 sequence reads: CASSLYRAGGYEQYF. This chain links TRBV7-9 with TRBJ2-7; absent DNA, TCRdb's TRBD1 call cannot be checked. The V gene's germline CDR1 is SEHNR and CDR2 FQNEAQ (reference sequence). The CDR3 contains 15 residues.

This chain links TRBV11-2 with TRBJ2-5; with no DNA, the TCRdb D assignment of TRBD2 cannot be verified. Germline V lookup: CDR1 SGHAT, CDR2 FQNNGV. The CDR3 extends over 16 amino acids. The CDR3 sequence is CASSLFWRESQETQYF.

This chain links TRBV7-9 with TRBJ2-1. This CDR3 region has 13 residues. In germline, CDR1 is SEHNR, CDR2 FQNEAQ (reference sequence). The CDR3 is CASSPVPYNEQFF.

The rearrangement links TRBV25-1 to TRBJ2-4; the D call of TRBD1 rests on TCRdb alone, since no DNA is present to check it. This CDR3 is 18 amino acids long. The germline V gene encodes CDR1 MGHDK and CDR2 SYGVNS. This CDR3 is CASSGSPPGGQGKNIQYF.

The CDR3 protein is CASSGGQRETQYF. The V and J genes are TRBV11-2 and TRBJ2-5; lacking DNA, the TRBD2 call made by TCRdb goes unchecked. Germline CDR1 and CDR2: SGHAT and FQNNGV. CDR3 length equals 13 residues.

The rearrangement uses TRBV10-3 and TRBJ2-5; TCRdb selects TRBD1, and the lack of DNA leaves this call unchecked. The CDR3 consists of 13 residues. Per germline, CDR1 ENHRY and CDR2 SYGVKD. The CDR3 is CATQGETGETQYF.

The chain combines TRBV6-2 or TRBV6-3 with TRBJ2-4; there is no DNA to check the TCRdb D call of TRBD2. Per germline, CDR1 MNHEY and CDR2 SVGEGT. This CDR3 is built from 15 residues. CDR3 loop: CASSYQGGAKNIQYF.

The J gene is TRBJ1-2, the V gene TRBV10-3. The CDR3 length is 13 residues. Germline lookup yields CDR1 ENHRY and CDR2 SYGVKD. This CDR3 reads CAISEDFNYGYTF.

The rearrangement joins TRBV28 to TRBJ1-1; TCRdb proposes TRBD1, but this gene call is untestable without DNA. Germline V gives CDR1 MDHEN, CDR2 SYDVKM. The CDR3 length is 16 residues. The CDR3 spells CASSLHDRGLRTEAFF.

The chain joins TRBV7-2 to TRBJ1-1; TCRdb lists TRBD1, though no DNA is available to test this call. CDR3 length: 13 amino acids. Germline V gives CDR1 SGHTA, CDR2 FQGNSA. This CDR3 reads CASSPVGATEAFF.

This chain uses TRBV6-2 or TRBV6-3 with TRBJ1-1; TCRdb's D call of TRBD1 is untestable without DNA. The germline V gene encodes CDR1 MNHEY and CDR2 SVGEGT. The length of the CDR3 is 14 residues. The CDR3 loop reads CARSYFQGNTEAFF.

This chain joins TRBV6-6 and TRBJ2-7; the TCRdb D gene call, TRBD1, has no DNA to confirm it. The CDR3 runs 13 residues. Per the germline V gene, CDR1 is MNHNY and CDR2 is SVGAGI (reference sequence). CDR3 sequence reads: CASTPSVTYEQYF.